The TCR beta chain under discussion was sequenced for a study of graft-versus-host responses after intestinal transplantation (dated by TCRdb to the early 2020s). In terms of the full investigation: Multivisceral, liver-intestinal, or isolated intestinal transplants were received by the recipients. Anti-thymocyte globulin induction was given to all recipients, followed by maintenance tacrolimus and steroids for approximately three years. Graft-versus-host and host-versus-graft alloreactive T cell clones were tracked in the graft, circulation and bone marrow after intestinal transplantation using bulk TCR-beta CDR3 sequencing. Alloreactive clones were identified by sequencing pre-transplant mixed lymphocyte reaction products and comparing them with unstimulated pre-transplant donor and recipient T cells. Of the roughly 25 intestinal transplant recipients enrolled in the cohort, one of whom was a retransplant, a few patients without pretransplant specimens were excluded. Donor T cell macrochimerism was defined as a peak of at least 4% donor T cells among recipient peripheral blood mononuclear cells. Rather than going through the commercial service, samples from a few later patients were sequenced in-house on an Illumina MiSeq and processed with MiXCR. Beyond this particular receptor, the publication reports: GvH clones were detected in recipient bone marrow, and some appeared earlier in ileal mucosa or blood, consistent with an intestinal mucosal origin. The conclusions were limited by the relatively low number and heterogeneity of the intestinal transplant patients. Peak levels of circulating GvH clones were associated with declines in HvG clones early after transplant. High GvH to HvG T cell clonal ratios were observed in the allografts of patients with donor T cell macrochimerism.

The library was prepared using the immunoSEQ multiplex PCR assay. In most patients, genomic DNA was isolated using the Qiagen DNeasy Blood and Tissue Kit and sent frozen to Adaptive Biotechnologies for TCR sequencing. For most patients, high-throughput TCR-beta CDR3 sequencing of genomic DNA was performed by Adaptive Biotechnologies. The source study handled its data this way. TCR sequencing data were retrieved from Adaptive's ImmunoSEQ software for around 18 patients, whereas three other patients were processed with MiXCR and VDJtools. CD4 versus CD8 sorting errors were corrected by removing sequences found in both subsets at a frequency ratio below 5:1. CDR3 nucleotide sequences shared by donor and recipient were removed because the origin of these sequences could not be assigned. Alloreactive clones required at least 2-fold expansion over unstimulated cells and minimum CFSE-low frequency of 0.002% (template counts) or 0.001% (read counts). Mappable clones were those detected in sequenced pre-transplant spleen, lymph node, or MLR CFSE-low populations of the donor or recipient. Cumulative frequency of alloreactive clones was calculated as a percentage of all sequences weighted by copy number. Here the immuneACCESS table is served through TCRdb, limited to in-frame sequences with V and J called. Missing clones are a known gap in these copies; in checked studies unresolved V genes cover under half, and the rest lacks a known reason. V, J and clone size are taken as reported in that table, and D and trimming were inferred from the DNA itself. Within this sample are a few thousand clones, with over 20% of them counted one time only. The biggest ten clones account for roughly 7.6% of the sample.

This clone is termed medium-sized (0.01 to 0.1%). No much larger clone exists at a distance of one base, and base qualities are not known. This specimen's time point label, interpreted: cells obtained before transplantation from donor or recipient. In the mixed lymphocyte reactions, some 200,000 CFSE-labeled pre-transplant responders were plated with some 200,000 irradiated violet-dye-labeled stimulators and cultured for approximately 6 days. Proliferating CD3+CD4+CFSE-low and CD3+CD8+CFSE-low responder cells were FACS-sorted on a BD Influx sorter after the mixed lymphocyte reaction. Looking up the germline V gene yields CDR1 SGHRS and CDR2 YFSETQ. The CDR3 numbers 15 residues from cysteine through phenylalanine. CDR3 DNA is the only sequence kept; it has 45 bases, read in frame from the first base. Relative to germline, V is 3 bases shorter and J is 0 bases shorter, with 12 bases between their ends.

The TCR comes from a human patient who received an intestinal transplant. The chain is assembled from TRBV5-1 and TRBJ1-1; the D segment could be TRBD1, given 6 matching bases. Sequencing used alloreactive CD8+ T cells from a mixed lymphocyte reaction culture, obtained before intestinal transplant. The cell subset or site label, read with the paper, signifies: CFSE-low proliferating T cells sorted from roughly six-day pre-transplant mixed lymphocyte reaction (GvH or HvG direction). Read as DNA, the sequence is TGCGCCAGCAGCTCGTCGGACAGCATGAACACTGAAGCTTTCTTT. It encodes CASSSSDSMNTEAFF.